Included here is one T cell receptor beta chain sequence, with context. Its antigen remains unknown. This specimen belongs to a study of cytomegalovirus exposure and HLA in healthy donors. The wider study: Earlier sequencing of 150 million to 200 million T cells yielded 95 million to 120 million unique TCR beta sequences.

60 Vbeta and 13 Jbeta primers were used in PCR. Clones were sequenced by immunoSEQ multiplex PCR, and TCRdb holds only the in-frame ones, with some missing. The table shows about 130,000 clones, with 82% occurring only once. Whole-study results and caveats: In vitro testing confirmed a few CMV-associated chains as specific for CMV antigens.

Nominal health characterized the donors when sampled, though unrecorded immune exposures were likely. The CDR3 consists of 16 residues. Per germline, CDR1 SGHKS and CDR2 YYEKEE (reference sequence). The V end lost 4 bases, the J end lost 2 bases, and 18 bases lay between the germline ends. Sequences were obtained from PBMCs. The chain uses TRBV5-5 and TRBJ1-1; D perhaps matches TRBD1 (6 bases). The sequence came from a boy aged 2 to 9 in good health and CMV-seronegative. CDR3 sequence (DNA): TGTGCCAGCAGCCGCGGGTACCGGGACATCAACACTGAAGCTTTCTTT. Translation: CASSRGYRDINTEAFF. The full variable domain, its missing parts supplied by reference TRBV5-5 and TRBJ1-1, is DAGVTQSPTHLIKTRGQQVTLRCSPISGHKSVSWYQQVLGQGPQFIFQYYEKEERGRGNFPDRFSARQFPNYSSELNVNALLLGDSALYLCASSRGYRDINTEAFFGQGTRLTVV.